This entry concerns a single TCR beta chain. Its specificity is unknown. This sample is part of a study of cytomegalovirus exposure and HLA in healthy donors. PCR used 60 Vbeta primers and 13 Jbeta primers. Measured with immunoSEQ multiplex PCR; TCRdb has only the in-frame clones, and not every one. Of roughly 180,000 clones detected, roughly a tenth appear once; the ten largest clones hold 1% to 1.5%. The study's findings and limits: Analyses of presence/absence relied on an assumption of roughly uniform sequencing depth across donors. It was only CMV serostatus that was available as immune exposure information.

V shed 4 bases, J shed 5 bases, and the junction held 12 bases outside the gene matches. Germline V gives CDR1 SEHNR, CDR2 FQNEAQ (reference sequence). The CDR3 sequence is 17 residues long. The clonotype was recovered from a woman in her 30s in good health and CMV-seropositive. Sequenced sample: PBMCs. This chain links TRBV7-9 with TRBJ2-7, with 12 bases fitting TRBD1. The CDR3 nucleotides read TGTGCCAGCAGCTGGGGAAGAACCGGGACAGGGGGCGACGAGCAGTACTTC. Its protein product is CASSWGRTGTGGDEQYF.